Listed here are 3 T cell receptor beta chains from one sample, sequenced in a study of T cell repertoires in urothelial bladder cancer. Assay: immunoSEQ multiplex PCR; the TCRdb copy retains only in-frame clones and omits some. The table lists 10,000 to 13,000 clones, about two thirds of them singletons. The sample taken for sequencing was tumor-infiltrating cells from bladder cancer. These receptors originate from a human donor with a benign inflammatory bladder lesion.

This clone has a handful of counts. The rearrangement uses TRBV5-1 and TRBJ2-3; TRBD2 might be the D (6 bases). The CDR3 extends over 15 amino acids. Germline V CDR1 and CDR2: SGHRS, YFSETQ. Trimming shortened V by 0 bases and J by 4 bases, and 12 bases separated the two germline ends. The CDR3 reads CASSLVSAGSDTQYF. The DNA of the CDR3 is TGCGCCAGCAGCTTGGTCTCTGCGGGGTCAGATACGCAGTATTTT.

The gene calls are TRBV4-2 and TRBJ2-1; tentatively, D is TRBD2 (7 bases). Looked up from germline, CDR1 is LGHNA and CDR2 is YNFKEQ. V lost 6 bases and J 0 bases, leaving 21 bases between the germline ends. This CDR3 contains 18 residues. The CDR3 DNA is TGTGCCAGCAGATCACTCGGAGGGGGGGCAAGCTCCTACAATGAGCAGTTCTTC. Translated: CASRSLGGGASSYNEQFF.

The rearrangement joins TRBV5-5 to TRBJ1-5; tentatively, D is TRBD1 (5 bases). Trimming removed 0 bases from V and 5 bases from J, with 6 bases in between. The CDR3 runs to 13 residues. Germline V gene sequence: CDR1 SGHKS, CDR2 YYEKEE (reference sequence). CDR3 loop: CASSLAGDQPQHF. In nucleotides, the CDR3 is TGTGCCAGCAGCTTGGCGGGGGATCAGCCCCAGCATTTT.